These 14 T cell receptor beta chains were sequenced from one sample in a study of shared clonotypes between healthy human individuals. Method: immunoSEQ multiplex PCR; TCRdb's copy keeps in-frame clones and lacks some. The sample gives roughly 1,000,000 clones, about 80% of which show up once; approximately 0.56% is in the top ten. Material for sequencing was memory CD4+ T cells from PBMCs. Subset specified: CD45RA-negative fraction. Receptor source: a man aged 18 to 30 in good health. Some clones in this sample may be carry-over from other donors' samples.

For this clone: The same CDR3 arises from other DNA sequences in this sample as well. The chain combines TRBV30 with TRBJ2-6; 7 positions agree with TRBD2. The CDR3 totals 15 residues. The V gene end was trimmed by 1 base and the J gene end by 0 bases; junction bases not matched to a gene: 0. Germline V gives CDR1 GTSNPN, CDR2 SVGIG (reference sequence). CDR3 amino acids: CAWSGGSSGANVLTF. The CDR3 DNA reads as TGTGCCTGGAGTGGCGGGAGCTCTGGGGCCAACGTCCTGACTTTC.

This clone has a single count. The rearrangement links TRBV5-1 to TRBJ2-5; D tentatively fits TRBD1 or TRBD2 (6 bases each). The V end lost 4 bases, the J end lost 4 bases, and 14 bases lay between the germline ends. The CDR3 covers 14 residues. Germline CDR1 is SGHRS and CDR2 is YFSETQ. This chain's CDR3 is CASSRRGVLETQYF. As DNA, the CDR3 is TGCGCCAGCAGCCGAAGGGGGGTCCTAGAGACCCAGTACTTC.

The chain links TRBV19 to TRBJ1-2; D is undetermined. The V gene lost 3 bases and the J gene lost 8 bases, with 22 bases spanning the gap. Germline values: CDR1 LNHDA, CDR2 SQIVND (reference sequence). The CDR3 length is 16 residues. DNA for the CDR3: TGTGCCAGTAGTATCTTGTCGGGAGGGCAGAGAAACGGCTACACCTTC. This translates into CASSILSGGQRNGYTF.

This clone was recorded once. The chain employs TRBV6-5 and TRBJ2-7; D might be TRBD2 (6 bases). The germline CDR1 and CDR2 sequences are MNHEY and SVGAGI. The V and J ends lost 6 bases and 0 bases respectively, with 15 bases between them. The CDR3 runs to 15 residues. CDR3 sequence (DNA): TGTGCCAGCAGCACCGGGGGTAGTACCTCCTACGAGCAGTACTTC. Its translation is CASSTGGSTSYEQYF.

The rearrangement links TRBV19 to TRBJ2-1; 7 bases line up with TRBD2. Germline CDR1 reads LNHDA; CDR2 reads SQIVND (reference sequence). The V and J ends lost 8 bases and 3 bases, in that order; junction bases with no gene match: 4. The length of the CDR3 is 13 residues. The CDR3 reads CASGEGRYNEQFF. The CDR3 DNA reads as TGTGCCAGTGGGGAGGGGCGCTACAATGAGCAGTTCTTC.

This sequence joins TRBV28 and TRBJ1-2; D call uncertain. Trimming took 8 bases from V and 3 from J, leaving 10 bases between them. The CDR3 runs to 12 residues. Germline-derived CDR1 and CDR2 are MDHEN and SYDVKM. CDR3 sequence reads: CASLNRDYGYTF. The DNA of the CDR3 is TGTGCCAGCCTGAATAGAGACTATGGCTACACCTTC.

Only one count was recorded for this clone. The rearrangement links TRBV28 to TRBJ1-3; perhaps TRBD1 as D (5 bases). Germline CDR1 and CDR2: MDHEN and SYDVKM. The CDR3 length is 16 residues. With 6 bases removed from V and 4 bases from J, the gap between germline ends came to 19 bases. The CDR3 DNA follows: TGTGCCAGCAGCTCAAATGGGGCCGGCCTGGGAAACACCATATATTTT. Translation: CASSSNGAGLGNTIYF.

V is TRBV18 and J is TRBJ1-1, with TRBD1 matching 7 bases. The trim removed 3 bases at V and 0 bases at J, leaving 4 bases unmatched. Per germline, CDR1 KGHSH and CDR2 LQKENI. The CDR3 totals 15 residues. The CDR3 protein is CASSPYRGLNTEAFF. In DNA, the CDR3 is TGTGCCAGCTCACCCTACAGGGGCCTGAACACTGAAGCTTTCTTT.

V and J are TRBV18 and TRBJ2-1; 7 nucleotides match TRBD2. Germline V gene data show CDR1 as KGHSH and CDR2 as LQKENI. The CDR3 contains 13 residues. V gave up 5 bases and J gave up 2 bases; unmatched junction bases: 0. The CDR3 bases are TGTGCCAGCTCAGGGGGGGCCTACAATGAGCAGTTCTTC. This encodes CASSGGAYNEQFF.

The chain links TRBV5-4 to TRBJ2-7; the D gene could be TRBD1 or TRBD2 (7 bases each). Trimming took off 4 bases at V and 3 bases at J, with 17 bases between the two ends. This CDR3 is built from 15 residues. The germline V gene encodes CDR1 SGHNT and CDR2 YYREEE (reference sequence). The CDR3 region is CASSLGGGGHYEQYF. The CDR3 nucleotides are TGTGCCAGCAGCCTCGGGGGAGGGGGCCACTACGAGCAGTACTTC.

The V gene is TRBV5-4, the J gene TRBJ2-1, with D hard to call. Trimming took off 1 base at V and 7 bases at J, with 9 bases between the two ends. Germline V lookup: CDR1 SGHNT, CDR2 YYREEE (reference sequence). The length of the CDR3 is 13 residues. CDR3 region: CASSLQARNEQFF. The CDR3 coding sequence is TGTGCCAGCAGCTTGCAGGCGCGGAATGAGCAGTTCTTC.

Points on this clone: Other DNA sequences in the same sample also yield this CDR3. This CDR3 reads CASSLTGGETQYF. The CDR3 DNA reads as TGCGCCAGCAGCCTGACAGGGGGCGAGACCCAGTACTTC. The rearrangement links TRBV5-1 to TRBJ2-5; TRBD1 matches 10 bases. J gave up 5 bases and V 4 bases, and 2 bases lay outside the gene matches. Germline lookup yields CDR1 SGHRS and CDR2 YFSETQ. The CDR3 consists of 13 residues.

The V gene is TRBV5-1, the J gene TRBJ2-1; 11 nucleotides align to TRBD2. The CDR3 contains 16 residues. V was pared by 6 bases and J by 2 bases, with 7 bases of the junction left unmatched. Germline CDR1 and CDR2: SGHRS and YFSETQ. CDR3 nucleotides: TGCGCCAGCAACCCACTAGCGGGGGCAACCTACAATGAGCAGTTCTTC. This encodes CASNPLAGATYNEQFF.

The chain employs TRBV19 and TRBJ1-6; 7 bases match TRBD1. CDR3 length equals 14 residues. The V gene's germline CDR1 is LNHDA and CDR2 SQIVND (reference sequence). Germline trimming cut 6 bases from V and 7 bases from J; bases unmatched to any gene: 6. The CDR3 loop reads CASRAGQPNSPLHF. CDR3 nucleotides: TGTGCCAGTAGGGCGGGACAGCCCAATTCACCCCTCCACTTT.